The 23 T cell receptor beta chains below all came from one sample that was sequenced in a study of cytomegalovirus exposure and HLA in healthy donors. PCR employed 60 Vbeta and 13 Jbeta primers. Sequencing used immunoSEQ multiplex PCR; TCRdb keeps in-frame clones, though not all of them. The table records roughly 150,000 clones, 9.7% of them present only once. What was sequenced was PBMCs. The receptor source for this set is a man in his fifties or sixties in good health and CMV-seronegative.

In this sample, this clone turned up a few times. The V gene is TRBV6-5, the J gene TRBJ2-1; the match to TRBD2 covers 11 bases. Germline V lookup: CDR1 MNHEY, CDR2 SVGAGI. The CDR3 is made up of 15 amino acids. Trimming took 2 bases from V and 4 from J; bases not matched to a gene: 1. CDR3 sequence (DNA): TGTGCCAGCAGTTACGGGACTAGCGGTTACAATGAGCAGTTCTTC. Protein: CASSYGTSGYNEQFF.

This clone was observed a few times. V gene TRBV27 combines with J gene TRBJ2-7; 10 bases map to TRBD1. Germline trimming cut 6 bases from V and 6 bases from J; bases unmatched to any gene: 8. This CDR3 spans 14 amino acids. In germline, CDR1 is MNHEY, CDR2 SMNVEV (reference sequence). CDR3 bases: TGTGCCAGCAGGGGCGGGACAGGGGTCTCCGAGCAGTACTTC. Translated, it gives CASRGGTGVSEQYF.

This clone was found a few times. The chain carries TRBV9 and TRBJ1-2; weak D call: TRBD1 (5 bases). The length of the CDR3 is 15 residues. Trimming removed 0 bases from V and 0 bases from J, with 9 bases in between. The germline V gene has CDR1 SGDLS and CDR2 YYNGEE. The CDR3 nucleotides read TGTGCCAGCAGCGTAGATCCGGACACTAACTATGGCTACACCTTC. Amino acid sequence: CASSVDPDTNYGYTF.

The V gene is TRBV5-6, the J gene TRBJ2-7, with D tentatively TRBD1 (5 bases). CDR1 is SGHDT and CDR2 is YYEEEE in the germline V gene. Trimming left V 2 bases short and J 6 bases short, with 9 bases between. The CDR3 totals 12 residues. In nucleotides, the CDR3 is TGTGCCAGCAGCTTAAGGGGCGGCGAGCAGTACTTC. Amino acids: CASSLRGGEQYF.

This clone has just a few counts. The chain has TRBV27 and TRBJ1-1; D is uncertain. The CDR3 sequence is 13 residues long. Trimming took off 5 bases at V and 7 bases at J, with 14 bases between the two ends. Germline CDR1 is MNHEY and CDR2 is SMNVEV (reference sequence). CDR3 sequence: CASSPLNQREAFF. DNA of the CDR3: TGTGCCAGCAGTCCGCTCAATCAGCGTGAAGCTTTCTTT.

This clone occurred a few times. The chain has TRBV30 and TRBJ2-5, with TRBD2 identical over 7 bases. With V trimmed by 4 bases and J by 7 bases, 12 bases remained unmatched. The CDR3 extends over 14 amino acids. Per germline, CDR1 GTSNPN and CDR2 SVGIG (reference sequence). The DNA of the CDR3 is TGTGCCTGGAACCCGGTTTCGGGGGGTGGGACCCAGTACTTC. It specifies CAWNPVSGGGTQYF.

This clone showed up just a few times. The chain carries TRBV11-2 and TRBJ1-5; maybe TRBD1 (5 bases). This CDR3 spans 16 amino acids. V was shortened by 5 bases and J by 5 bases, with 19 bases between the two germline ends. The germline V gene has CDR1 SGHAT and CDR2 FQNNGV. The CDR3 nucleotides are TGTGCCAGCAGCGCCCGGACACCCTCGGAAGATCAGCCCCAGCATTTT. As protein: CASSARTPSEDQPQHF.

Only a few counts were recorded for this clone. The rearrangement joins TRBV30 to TRBJ2-1; 7 bases are shared with TRBD2. V gave up 0 bases and J gave up 5 bases; unmatched junction bases: 13. Germline V gives CDR1 GTSNPN, CDR2 SVGIG (reference sequence). This CDR3 has 17 amino acids. CDR3 nucleotide sequence: TGTGCCTGGAGTGTAAAGTTAGGCGGGAGCGGCGACAATGAGCAGTTCTTC. This codes for CAWSVKLGGSGDNEQFF.

This clone was found a few times. The V and J genes are TRBV7-6 and TRBJ2-1, with D perhaps TRBD2 (5 bases). The CDR3 spans 12 residues. The V end was cut by 1 base, the J end by 11 bases, with 9 bases between. Germline V CDR1 and CDR2: SGHVS, FNYEAQ. The CDR3 reads CASSLEEGQQFF. CDR3 nucleotide sequence: TGTGCCAGCAGCTTAGAAGAGGGCCAGCAGTTCTTC.

This clone has only a few counts. The V gene is TRBV11-2, the J gene TRBJ2-1; 9 nucleotides match TRBD2. Per germline, CDR1 SGHAT and CDR2 FQNNGV. CDR3 length: 18 residues. Germline trimming cut 6 bases from V and 2 bases from J; bases unmatched to any gene: 14. This CDR3 reads CASSYPGGAGGPYNEQFF. For the CDR3, the DNA is TGTGCCAGCAGTTACCCAGGAGGAGCGGGAGGCCCCTACAATGAGCAGTTCTTC.

The chain couples TRBV19 to TRBJ1-5, with 7 bases that match TRBD1. The trim removed 8 bases at V and 4 bases at J, leaving 2 bases unmatched. The CDR3 has 12 residues. Germline V lookup: CDR1 LNHDA, CDR2 SQIVND (reference sequence). CDR3 DNA: TGTGCCAGTGCACAGGGGAATCAGCCCCAGCATTTT. Amino acids: CASAQGNQPQHF.

This clone turned up a few times. The chain uses TRBV28 and TRBJ2-7, with D perhaps matching TRBD2 (5 bases). Germline V gene data show CDR1 as MDHEN and CDR2 as SYDVKM. V lost 6 bases and J 4 bases, leaving 16 bases between the germline ends. This CDR3 region has 14 residues. The CDR3 sequence: CASSRHPTGYEQYF. The CDR3 DNA follows: TGTGCCAGCAGCCGACACCCTACGGGATACGAGCAGTACTTC.

This chain uses TRBV5-6 with TRBJ2-6, with D maybe TRBD2 (5 bases). The CDR3 extends over 15 amino acids. V was clipped by 2 bases and J by 6 bases, with 12 bases between them. Germline lookup yields CDR1 SGHDT and CDR2 YYEEEE. The CDR3 is CASSLWESVANVLTF. Written as DNA, the CDR3 is TGTGCCAGCAGCTTATGGGAGAGCGTGGCCAACGTCCTGACTTTC.

The sample holds a few counts of this clone. The chain employs TRBV28 and TRBJ2-7; 14 bases map to TRBD2. The CDR3 is 15 residues long. From germline, CDR1 is MDHEN and CDR2 SYDVKM. The V gene end was trimmed by 7 bases and the J gene end by 4 bases; junction bases not matched to a gene: 6. The CDR3 protein is CASTYGTSGGYEQYF. For the CDR3, the DNA is TGTGCCAGCACTTATGGGACTAGCGGGGGTTACGAGCAGTACTTC.

V is TRBV10-3 and J is TRBJ1-2; the D gene is possibly TRBD1 (6 bases). Germline V gene data show CDR1 as ENHRY and CDR2 as SYGVKD. The V end lost 3 bases, the J end lost 7 bases, and 18 bases lay between the germline ends. This CDR3 region has 15 residues. The CDR3, as DNA: TGTGCCATCAGTGACCCTGCGGGGGGCGTACTTGGCTACACCTTC. This gives the protein CAISDPAGGVLGYTF.

This clone was seen only a few times. This sequence joins TRBV7-9 and TRBJ1-4, with a weak D call TRBD1 (6 bases). The CDR3 sequence is 18 residues long. The ends were cut back, 1 base at V and 2 bases at J, with 17 bases in the middle. The germline V gene encodes CDR1 SEHNR and CDR2 FQNEAQ (reference sequence). CDR3 in DNA: TGTGCCAGCAGCTTAGGTCAGGGGCGGACGCTCACTAATGAAAAACTGTTTTTT. This gives the protein CASSLGQGRTLTNEKLFF.

In this sample, this clone turned up a few times. Its ends do not fully match the called genes, so a read error is possible. The V gene is TRBV7-9, the J gene TRBJ2-6, with 7 nucleotides matching TRBD1. Germline CDR1 is SEHNR and CDR2 is FQNEAQ (reference sequence). The CDR3 consists of 15 residues. CDR3: CASRQGFTGANVLTF. Here the CDR3 DNA reads TGTGCGAGCAGACAGGGTTTTACCGGGGCCAACGTCCTGACTTTC. Filled out from reference TRBV7-9 and TRBJ2-6, the complete variable domain reads DTGVSQNPRHKITKRGQNVTFRCDPISEHNRLYWYRQTLGQGPEFLTYFQNEAQLEKSRLLSDRFSAERPKGSFSTLEIQRTEQGDSAMYLCASRQGFTGANVLTFGAGSRLTVL.

This clone has only a few counts. The chain is built from TRBV6-5 and TRBJ2-5, with no clear D. CDR3 size: 13 residues. V was shortened by 4 bases and J by 1 base, with 7 bases between the two germline ends. In germline, CDR1 is MNHEY, CDR2 SVGAGI. As DNA, the CDR3 is TGTGCCAGCAGTTTTGCAGGCCAAGAGACCCAGTACTTC. It translates to CASSFAGQETQYF.

The rearrangement joins TRBV30 to TRBJ2-1; TRBD2 matches 13 bases. The CDR3 runs to 15 residues. From germline, CDR1 is GTSNPN and CDR2 SVGIG (reference sequence). With V trimmed by 0 bases and J by 7 bases, 3 bases remained unmatched. CDR3 coding DNA: TGTGCCTGGAGTGTAGGACTAGCGGGAGTTAATGAGCAGTTCTTC. Its translation: CAWSVGLAGVNEQFF.

This clone has only a few counts. The chain joins TRBV5-1 to TRBJ1-2, with D possibly matching TRBD1 (6 bases). Germline lookup yields CDR1 SGHRS and CDR2 YFSETQ. Trimming removed 3 bases at V and 9 bases at J, with 15 bases between. This CDR3 region has 13 residues. CDR3 loop: CASSSGTKNSYTF. In DNA, the CDR3 is TGCGCCAGCAGCTCCGGGACAAAAAACAGCTACACCTTC.

This clone was seen more than once but under ten times. The chain combines TRBV28 with TRBJ2-5, with 7 bases fitting TRBD2. There are 13 residues in the CDR3. J was trimmed by 9 bases and V by 7 bases; bases with no gene match: 11. Per germline, CDR1 MDHEN and CDR2 SYDVKM. This CDR3 reads CASISWGGGPQYF. The DNA for the CDR3 is TGTGCCAGCATTAGCTGGGGGGGTGGGCCCCAGTACTTC.

The V gene is TRBV30, the J gene TRBJ2-7; 9 bases fit TRBD1. The DNA matches TRBJ2-1 better at its end, which makes the J call doubtful. From germline, CDR1 is GTSNPN and CDR2 SVGIG (reference sequence). The CDR3 sequence is 14 residues long. In DNA form, the CDR3 reads TGTGCCTGGGATCGGGACAGGGTCTCCTACGAGCAGTTCTTC. Amino acids: CAWDRDRVSYEQFF.

This chain joins TRBV28 and TRBJ1-2; TRBD1 matches 8 bases. CDR3 length: 15 amino acids. Trimming cost V 4 bases and J 3 bases; bases outside gene matches: 7. Germline CDR1 reads MDHEN; CDR2 reads SYDVKM. CDR3 bases: TGTGCCAGCAGTTCCGGAACAGGGGGGTACTATGGCTACACCTTC. Amino acids: CASSSGTGGYYGYTF.